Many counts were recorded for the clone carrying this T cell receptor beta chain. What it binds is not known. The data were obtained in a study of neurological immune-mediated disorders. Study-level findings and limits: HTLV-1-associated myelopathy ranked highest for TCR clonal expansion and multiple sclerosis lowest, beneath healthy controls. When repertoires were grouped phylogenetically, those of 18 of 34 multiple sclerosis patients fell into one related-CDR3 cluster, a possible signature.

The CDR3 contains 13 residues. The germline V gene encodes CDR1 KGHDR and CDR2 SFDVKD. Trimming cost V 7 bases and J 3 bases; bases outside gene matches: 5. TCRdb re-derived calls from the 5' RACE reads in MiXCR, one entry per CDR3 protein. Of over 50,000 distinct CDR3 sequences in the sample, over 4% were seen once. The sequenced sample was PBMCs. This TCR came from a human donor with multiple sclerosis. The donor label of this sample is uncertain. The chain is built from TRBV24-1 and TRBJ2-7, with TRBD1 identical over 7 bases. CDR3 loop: CATSRNRGYEQYF. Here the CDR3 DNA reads TGTGCCACCAGCAGAAACAGGGGCTACGAGCAGTACTTC.